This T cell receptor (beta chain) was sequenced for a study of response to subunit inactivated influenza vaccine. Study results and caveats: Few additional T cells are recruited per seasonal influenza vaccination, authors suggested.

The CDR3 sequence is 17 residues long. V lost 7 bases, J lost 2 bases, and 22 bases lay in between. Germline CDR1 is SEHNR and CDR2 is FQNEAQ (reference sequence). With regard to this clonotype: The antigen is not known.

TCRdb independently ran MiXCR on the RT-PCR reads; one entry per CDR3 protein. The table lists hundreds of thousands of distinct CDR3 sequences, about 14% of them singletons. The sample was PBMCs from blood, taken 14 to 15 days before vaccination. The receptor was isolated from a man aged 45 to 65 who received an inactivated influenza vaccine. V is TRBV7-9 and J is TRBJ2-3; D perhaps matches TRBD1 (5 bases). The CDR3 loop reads CASTLLDSLPVTDTQYF. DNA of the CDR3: TGTGCCAGCACCCTACTCGACAGCCTCCCAGTCACAGATACGCAGTATTTT.